Following are 12 T cell receptor beta chains from one sample sequenced in a study of vaccination and CD4 T cells after COVID-19. Stated treatment: roughly nine-day PBMC culture with coronavirus spike peptide pools or control peptides (ViraFEST assay). The Oncomine TCR Beta short-read assay was applied to DNA of cultured CD4+ T cells. TCRdb called the PCR reads again in MiXCR, with one record for every CDR3 protein. The sample has approximately 15,000 distinct CDR3 sequences; 26% are singletons. These receptors' antigens are unknown. Sequencing was done on a sample of cultured CD4+ T cells from blood. These receptors were obtained from a human donor with COVID-19.

CDR3 coding DNA: TGTGCCAGCAGCATACGACAGGGGCCAAATACGCAGTATTTT. It specifies CASSIRQGPNTQYF. The V gene is TRBV7-2, the J gene TRBJ2-3, with 8 positions matching TRBD1. The CDR3 has 14 residues. Germline V gives CDR1 SGHTA, CDR2 FQGNSA. V was clipped by 5 bases and J by 7 bases; unmatched bases: 8.

This clonotype was seen only a few times. The rearrangement uses TRBV12-3 or TRBV12-4 and TRBJ1-5; TRBD1 matches 7 bases. Germline trimming cut 5 bases from V and 6 bases from J; bases unmatched to any gene: 10. This CDR3 comprises 15 residues. The CDR3 nucleotides are TGTGCCAGCAGTACAAACAGGGGAGTCAGTCAGCCCCAGCATTTT. It codes for CASSTNRGVSQPQHF.

A few counts support this clonotype. V usage is TRBV14 and J usage is TRBJ2-5; 8 nucleotides match TRBD2. Germline-derived CDR1 and CDR2 are SGHDN and FVKESK. This CDR3 region has 15 residues. The V segment lost 0 bases and the J segment 5 bases; nucleotides outside the gene matches: 5. CDR3 DNA sequence: TGTGCCAGCAGCCAAGATCGTGCTAGCGGGGAGACCCAGTACTTC. Its translation: CASSQDRASGETQYF. Supplemented by reference TRBV14 and TRBJ2-5, the full variable domain reads EAGVTQFPSHSVIEKGQTVTLRCDPISGHDNLYWYRRVMGKEIKFLLHFVKESKQDESGMPNNRFLAERTGGTYSTLKVQPAELEDSGVYFCASSQDRASGETQYFGPGTRLLVL.

The chain has TRBV9 and TRBJ2-2, with D tentatively TRBD1 (6 bases). This CDR3 spans 16 amino acids. Germline V gene data show CDR1 as SGDLS and CDR2 as YYNGEE. Deletions cut 6 bases from V and 2 bases from J, with 17 bases between. The CDR3 loop reads CASTPFGTFNTGELFF. CDR3 sequence (DNA): TGTGCCAGCACCCCCTTCGGGACATTTAACACCGGGGAGCTGTTTTTT. The complete variable domain, with remaining parts taken from reference TRBV9 and TRBJ2-2, reads DSGVTQTPKHLITATGQRVTLRCSPRSGDLSVYWYQQSLDQGLQFLIQYYNGEERAKGNILERFSAQQFPDLHSELNLSSLELGDSALYFCASTPFGTFNTGELFFGEGSRLTVL.

This clonotype turned up a few times. The chain employs TRBV7-2 and TRBJ2-2; D possibly uses TRBD1 or TRBD2 (7 bases each). V was clipped by 6 bases and J by 5 bases, with 19 bases between them. CDR1 SGHTA and CDR2 FQGNSA come from the germline V gene. The CDR3 length is 16 residues. CDR3 DNA: TGTGCCAGCAGTTTCCCAGGGGGGGGCCGGACCGGGGAGCTGTTTTTT. It codes for CASSFPGGGRTGELFF.

The chain uses TRBV11-2 and TRBJ2-2; 7 nucleotides agree with TRBD2. V lost 5 bases to trimming and J lost 4 bases; unmatched junction nucleotides: 7. The CDR3 sequence is 15 residues long. Looked up from germline, CDR1 is SGHAT and CDR2 is FQNNGV. CDR3 nucleotide sequence: TGTGCCAGCAGCAGCGGGGTAGTGGGCACCGGGGAGCTGTTTTTT. Translated: CASSSGVVGTGELFF.

The chain uses TRBV5-4 and TRBJ2-7; 9 bases map to TRBD1. After removal of 0 bases from V and 5 bases from J, the junction contained 9 bases not matched to a gene. Germline V lookup: CDR1 SGHNT, CDR2 YYREEE (reference sequence). This CDR3 is built from 16 residues. This CDR3 is CASSLGSRQGGNEQYF. The CDR3 DNA is TGTGCCAGCAGCTTGGGTTCTCGACAGGGGGGTAACGAGCAGTACTTC.

The chain combines TRBV5-4 with TRBJ1-2; 8 bases are shared with TRBD1. Germline CDR1 and CDR2: SGHNT and YYREEE (reference sequence). The length of the CDR3 is 15 residues. Unmatched junction bases numbered 4, after V lost 3 bases and J lost 0 bases. Here the CDR3 DNA reads TGTGCCAGCAGCTCCAGGGGGCCGGCTAACTATGGCTACACCTTC. Its translation: CASSSRGPANYGYTF.

On this clonotype itself: At one end the junction does not follow the germline gene, possibly because of a read error. The chain links TRBV12-3 or TRBV12-4 to TRBJ2-1; 8 nucleotides agree with TRBD2. The CDR3 runs to 17 residues. The CDR3 loop is CASSLDSGGGGRSRWVF. For the CDR3, the DNA is TGTGCCAGCAGTTTAGATTCGGGAGGCGGGGGGAGATCCCGGTGGGTCTTC.

V gene TRBV7-2 combines with J gene TRBJ2-1; 8 bases are shared with TRBD2. V dropped 6 bases and J dropped 2; count of bases not matched to a gene: 18. The CDR3 is made up of 19 amino acids. The germline CDR1 and CDR2 sequences are SGHTA and FQGNSA. The CDR3 DNA reads as TGTGCCAGCAGATTTGAGGCAGGAACAGCGGGGGTAACCTACAATGAGCAGTTCTTC. Residues: CASRFEAGTAGVTYNEQFF.

This clonotype was found a few times. This chain joins TRBV6-1 and TRBJ1-6, with 7 bases fitting TRBD1. Germline CDR1 is MNHNS and CDR2 is SASEGT. With V trimmed by 4 bases and J by 6 bases, 15 bases remained unmatched. The CDR3 is made up of 18 amino acids. The chain's CDR3 is CASSGPSGQKTSNSPLHF. CDR3 nucleotides: TGTGCCAGCAGTGGCCCGTCGGGACAGAAAACCTCTAATTCACCCCTCCACTTT.

V is TRBV6-1 and J is TRBJ2-2; D unclear. This CDR3 spans 13 amino acids. Germline V gives CDR1 MNHNS, CDR2 SASEGT. Trimming stripped 6 bases from V and 0 bases from J, with 5 bases between. The CDR3: CASRTANTGELFF. The CDR3 DNA is TGTGCCAGCAGGACTGCGAACACCGGGGAGCTGTTTTTT.